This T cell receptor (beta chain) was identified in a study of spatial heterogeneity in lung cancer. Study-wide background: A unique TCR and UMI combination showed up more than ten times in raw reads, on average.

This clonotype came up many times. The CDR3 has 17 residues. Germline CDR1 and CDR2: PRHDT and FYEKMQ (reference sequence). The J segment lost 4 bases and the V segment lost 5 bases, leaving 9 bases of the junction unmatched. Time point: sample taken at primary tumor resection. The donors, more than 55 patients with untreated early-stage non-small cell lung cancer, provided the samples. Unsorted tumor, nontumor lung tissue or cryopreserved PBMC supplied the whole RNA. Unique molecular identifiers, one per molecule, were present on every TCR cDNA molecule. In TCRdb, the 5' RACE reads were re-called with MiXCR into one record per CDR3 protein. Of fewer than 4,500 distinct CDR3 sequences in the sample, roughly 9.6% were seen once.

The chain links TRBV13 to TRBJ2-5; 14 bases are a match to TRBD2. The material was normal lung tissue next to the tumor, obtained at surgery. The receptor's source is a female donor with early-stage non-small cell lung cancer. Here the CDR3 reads CASSRTGTSGGRETQYF. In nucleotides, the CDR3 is TGTGCCAGCAGCCGGACCGGGACTAGCGGGGGTAGAGAGACCCAGTACTTC.